A single T cell receptor beta chain is shown here with its context. The sample is drawn from a study of T cell responses to AZD1222 COVID-19 vaccine. Sequencing was performed with immunoSEQ multiplex PCR; in TCRdb, only in-frame clones are kept and a portion is missing. Of about 130,000 clones in the sample, about nine tenths were seen once. The V gene's germline CDR1 is GTSNPN and CDR2 SVGIG (reference sequence). The CDR3 totals 15 residues. Trimming shortened V by 2 bases and J by 5 bases, and 15 bases separated the two germline ends. This specimen was peripheral blood, taken on day 0 of AZD1222 vaccination. The chain carries TRBV30 and TRBJ1-4; D is ambiguous. This clonotype originated in an adult in good health. The CDR3 here is CAWSHDGRRNEKLFF. CDR3 sequence (DNA): TGTGCCTGGAGTCATGACGGGAGGCGGAATGAAAAACTGTTTTTT.